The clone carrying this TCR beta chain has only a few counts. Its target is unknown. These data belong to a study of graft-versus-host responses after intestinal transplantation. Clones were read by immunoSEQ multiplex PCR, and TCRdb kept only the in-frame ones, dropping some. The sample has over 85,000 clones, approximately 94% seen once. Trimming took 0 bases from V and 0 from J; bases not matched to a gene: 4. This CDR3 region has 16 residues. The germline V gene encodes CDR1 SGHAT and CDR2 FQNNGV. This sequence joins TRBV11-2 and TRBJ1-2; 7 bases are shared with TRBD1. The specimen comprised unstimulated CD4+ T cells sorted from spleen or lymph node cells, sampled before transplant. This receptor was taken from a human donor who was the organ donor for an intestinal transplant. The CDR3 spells CASSLELTGPNYGYTF. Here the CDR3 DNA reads TGTGCCAGCAGCTTAGAGTTGACAGGGCCTAACTATGGCTACACCTTC.